This T cell receptor (beta chain) comes out of a study of glioma-infiltrating T cells. Germline CDR1 SGHRS, CDR2 YFSETQ. V lost 5 bases and J lost 0, with 9 bases in between. The CDR3 is 13 residues long. The iRepertoire nested amplicon-rescue multiplex PCR amplified TCR alpha and beta CDR3s from RNA. MiXCR, applied by TCRdb to the multiplex PCR reads, yields one record per CDR3 protein. The sample records some 99,000 distinct CDR3 sequences, less than 30% being singletons. The J gene is TRBJ2-7, the V gene TRBV5-1, with D perhaps TRBD2 (6 bases). The clonotype originates from a human donor with low-grade glioma or glioblastoma, undergoing nonglioma brain surgery, or in good health (not recorded which). Sequenced: glioma tissue, nonneoplastic brain tissue, or PBMCs (not recorded which). In DNA, the CDR3 is TGCGCCAGCAGACTAGCAACCTCCTACGAGCAGTACTTC. Translating gives CASRLATSYEQYF. The full variable domain, completed using reference TRBV5-1 and TRBJ2-7, is KAGVTQTPRYLIKTRGQQVTLSCSPISGHRSVSWYQQTPGQGLQFLFEYFSETQRNKGNFPGRFSGRQFSNSRSEMNVSTLELGDSALYLCASRLATSYEQYFGPGTRLTVT.